Below, one T cell receptor (beta chain) is given with its context. This clonotype was recorded once. No cognate antigen has been identified for it. Base-call qualities are not available, and no considerably larger clone is one nucleotide away. One read alone is weak evidence. The record originates from a study of tumor-infiltrating lymphocytes in primary liver carcinoma (dated by TCRdb to 2016 to 2017). At the level of the whole study: A handful of patients with histopathologically diagnosed primary liver carcinoma underwent surgical resection in China between late 2015 and March 2016. Roughly 3.5 to 8 million productive TCRbeta reads were obtained per sample, and no significant difference in read depth was found between tissue types. The five patients, three men and two women aged 30 to 69 years, had hepatocellular carcinoma (four) or combined HCC and intrahepatic cholangiocarcinoma (one). The five patients had tumors of stage T1-T3 N0M0, with maximum diameters ranging from roughly 4.2 to 10 cm. For each liver tumor, the study sampled five regions along with adjacent normal tissue and blood, and applied TCRbeta repertoire sequencing, expression microarrays and whole-exome sequencing. A total of 35 or so specimens from 5 patients went through TCRbeta repertoire sequencing, namely 25 tumor regions, 5 adjacent noncancerous liver tissues and 5 peripheral blood samples. Repertoires from technical replicates were highly reproducible, with mean shared-clone rates about 0.88 and correlation coefficients above 0.95. On the study overall, not on this receptor specifically: A significantly larger repertoire fraction was made up by the top 250 clones in tumors than in blood (p = 0.039). The study included only four to six patients, and the authors note findings should be validated in a larger study. Only the TCR beta chain was sequenced, which likely underestimates true repertoire diversity because unpaired alpha chains were not captured. Repertoire overlap was found to be higher between tumor regions (mean approximately 35%) than between tumor-adjacent (roughly 17%) or tumor-blood (around 15%) pairs, consistent with antigen-driven expansion. Comparison of CD4+ and CD8+ T cell repertoires was precluded by the use of bulk unsorted samples.

A constant-region primer and ProtoScript II reverse transcriptase were used to reverse-transcribe TCRbeta-specific cDNA from approximately 550 ng total RNA. Construction of the TCRbeta libraries relied on three nested rounds of multiplex PCR, following a slightly modified ARM-PCR procedure. Each of the first two PCR rounds ran for about 10 cycles and used multiplex TRBV1-TRBV30 forward primers together with a Cbeta reverse primer. Sample barcodes and Illumina adapters were added in a final 25-cycle PCR with Deep VentR polymerase. Amplicons of 200-500 bp were gel-purified with a QIAquick gel extraction kit before sequencing. An Illumina HiSeq 2500 was used to sequence the TCRbeta amplicons, generating 250-bp paired-end reads. Turning to the authors' computational methods: Reads were quality-trimmed with Trimmomatic v0.33, and paired reads were merged with FLASH v1.2.11 to recover full CDR3 sequences. V, D and J germline segments were assigned to the rearranged TCRbeta sequences using MiGEC v1.2.1b. Clonotype statistics and Shannon-Wiener diversity indices were calculated with VDJtools v1.0.0. To reduce sampling bias, subsequent analyses other than the diversity analysis used only the 250 most abundant clonotypes in each sample. In-frame beta chains were kept once TCRdb had trimmed the public reads at Q25 with fastp and called clones with MiXCR. Every entry covers one CDR3 protein and lists the most common genes and DNA from its rows. The V and J calls and clone size come from TCRdb's table, not from the authors' own analysis. This sample is represented by approximately 340,000 distinct CDR3 sequences; less than 75% of them were singletons. In total, the top ten clones hold under 8.5% of the sample.

The CDR3, cysteine through phenylalanine, is 15 amino acids long. Solely the CDR3 DNA is kept, with 45 bases framed from the first base. The germline V gene sets CDR1 to SGHRS and CDR2 to YFSETQ. V is shortened by 0 bases, J by 3 bases, and the region joining them spans 13 bases. Blood RNA was extracted from unsorted whole blood with TRIzol reagent; germline DNA came from the DNeasy Blood & Tissue kit. At the time of sampling, the patients were treatment-naive and had chronic HBV infection. Before surgery, around 4.2 milliliters of peripheral blood were collected into K2EDTA tubes. The chain was built from TRBV5-1 and TRBJ2-7; TRBD2 could be the D gene, as 6 bases match. The TCR was taken from a middle-aged man with primary liver carcinoma and hepatitis B virus infection. The specimen sequenced was peripheral blood. The CDR3 reads as follows: CASSLGGEEVYEQYF. In nucleotide form, the sequence is TGCGCCAGCAGCTTGGGCGGGGAGGAGGTCTACGAGCAGTACTTC.